Listed below are T cell receptor beta chains from one sample, sequenced in a study of OX40 agonist ivuxolimab in advanced cancers. Sequenced by immunoSEQ multiplex PCR; TCRdb stores in-frame clones only, minus some. The sample contains about 73,000 clones, roughly four fifths of which appear only once. This specimen was CD4+ or CD8+ T cells sorted from blood, taken in a trial of the OX40 agonist ivuxolimab. The receptors shown here come from an adult with an advanced solid tumor such as melanoma, head and neck, liver or kidney cancer. CDR3s include the opening cysteine and the closing phenylalanine or tryptophan. The order of the fields is J gene, clone size, V gene, D gene, CDR3 protein, CDR3 DNA. D genes are given only for firm matches. Expanded clones are given a class, and other clones once, few, many or no size at all.

J: TRBJ1-1
size: .
V: TRBV28
D: TRBD1
CDR3: CASSLTGGFGAFF
DNA: TGTGCCAGCAGTCTAACAGGGGGATTCGGAGCTTTCTTT

J: TRBJ2-2
size: .
V: TRBV5-5
D: .
CDR3: CASSPTGGGQNTGELFF
DNA: TGTGCCAGCAGCCCGACCGGCGGGGGCCAGAACACCGGGGAGCTGTTTTTT

J: TRBJ2-2
size: .
V: TRBV19
D: TRBD1
CDR3: CASRSGGKGTGELFF
DNA: TGTGCCAGTAGATCAGGGGGCAAAGGAACCGGGGAGCTGTTTTTT

J: TRBJ2-5
size: .
V: TRBV5-4
D: TRBD1
CDR3: CASSTYRTGQETQYF
DNA: TGTGCCAGCAGCACCTATCGGACAGGGCAAGAGACCCAGTACTTC

J: TRBJ2-7
size: .
V: TRBV27
D: TRBD2
CDR3: CASRPSGGSYEQYF
DNA: TGTGCCAGCAGACCCTCGGGCGGGAGCTACGAGCAGTACTTC

J: TRBJ1-4
size: .
V: TRBV11-2
D: .
CDR3: CASSWRSSNEKLFF
DNA: TGTGCCAGCAGCTGGAGGAGTAGTAATGAAAAACTGTTTTTT

J: TRBJ2-3
size: .
V: TRBV4-1
D: .
CDR3: CASSQPTDTDTQYF
DNA: TGCGCCAGCAGCCAACCTACAGACACAGATACGCAGTATTTT

J: TRBJ2-1
size: .
V: TRBV19
D: .
CDR3: CASSMGGAEQFF
DNA: TGTGCCAGTAGTATGGGGGGGGCAGAGCAGTTCTTC

J: TRBJ2-5
size: .
V: TRBV25-1
D: TRBD2
CDR3: CASSELGLAGGPETQYF
DNA: TGTGCCAGCAGTGAACTCGGACTAGCGGGGGGGCCCGAGACCCAGTACTTC

J: TRBJ1-2
size: .
V: TRBV4-3
D: .
CDR3: CASNQEYPGVWGYGYTF
DNA: TGCGCCAGCAACCAAGAATACCCAGGAGTTTGGGGCTATGGCTACACCTTC

J: TRBJ2-2
size: few
V: TRBV2
D: .
CDR3: CASSVPLEGINTGELFF
DNA: TGTGCCAGCAGTGTCCCCCTGGAAGGTATAAACACCGGGGAGCTGTTTTTT

J: TRBJ2-1
size: .
V: TRBV29-1
D: TRBD2
CDR3: CSGRGRGGAGYNEQFF
DNA: TGCAGCGGTAGGGGACGCGGGGGGGCCGGGTACAATGAGCAGTTCTTC

J: TRBJ1-2
size: .
V: TRBV19
D: TRBD1
CDR3: CASSTDRGPGGYTF
DNA: TGTGCCAGTAGTACGGACAGGGGGCCTGGTGGCTACACCTTC

J: TRBJ1-2
size: .
V: TRBV5-5
D: .
CDR3: CASSLGQAVGYTF
DNA: TGTGCCAGCAGCTTGGGTCAGGCGGTTGGCTACACCTTC

J: TRBJ2-7
size: .
V: TRBV7-7
D: .
CDR3: CASSLRAGLSEQYF
DNA: TGTGCTAGCAGCTTACGGGCGGGATTAAGCGAGCAGTACTTC

J: TRBJ1-1
size: .
V: TRBV19
D: .
CDR3: CASSRGVKAFF
DNA: TGTGCCAGTAGTAGAGGAGTTAAAGCTTTCTTT

J: TRBJ1-5
size: .
V: TRBV4-2
D: TRBD1
CDR3: CASSQTSGQGSNQPQHF
DNA: TGTGCCAGCAGCCAAACCTCGGGACAGGGTAGCAATCAGCCCCAGCATTTT

J: TRBJ1-1
size: .
V: TRBV11-2
D: .
CDR3: CASSPSGATEAFF
DNA: TGTGCCAGCAGCCCGAGCGGGGCCACTGAAGCTTTCTTT

J: TRBJ1-2
size: .
V: TRBV27
D: TRBD1
CDR3: CASSLDTGVYGYTF
DNA: TGTGCCAGCAGTTTAGACACAGGGGTCTATGGCTACACCTTC

J: TRBJ2-7
size: .
V: TRBV27
D: .
CDR3: CASSSNTYEQYF
DNA: TGTGCCAGCAGTTCAAATACATACGAGCAGTACTTC

J: TRBJ1-2
size: few
V: TRBV19
D: TRBD1
CDR3: CASSIRGQGYGYTF
DNA: TGTGCCAGTAGTATACGGGGACAGGGGTATGGCTACACCTTC

J: TRBJ1-1
size: .
V: TRBV6-1
D: .
CDR3: CASSVMGIDTEAFF
DNA: TGTGCCAGCAGTGTAATGGGTATCGACACTGAAGCTTTCTTT

J: TRBJ1-1
size: .
V: TRBV5-1
D: .
CDR3: CASSRDGGSMNTEAFF
DNA: TGCGCCAGCAGTCGGGACGGTGGAAGCATGAACACTGAAGCTTTCTTT

J: TRBJ1-5
size: few
V: TRBV30
D: TRBD1
CDR3: CAWSVRAGGLNQPQHF
DNA: TGTGCCTGGAGTGTACGAGCAGGGGGGCTTAATCAGCCCCAGCATTTT

J: TRBJ2-3
size: .
V: TRBV29-1
D: TRBD2
CDR3: CSANRVAGLDTQYF
DNA: TGCAGCGCCAACCGGGTAGCGGGACTAGATACGCAGTATTTT

J: TRBJ2-7
size: .
V: TRBV9
D: .
CDR3: CASSVGATSSYEQYF
DNA: TGTGCCAGCAGCGTAGGCGCGACTAGCTCCTACGAGCAGTACTTC

J: TRBJ2-5
size: .
V: TRBV6-5
D: .
CDR3: CASRGTGPKTQYF
DNA: TGTGCCAGCAGGGGGACTGGCCCAAAGACCCAGTACTTC

J: TRBJ2-3
size: .
V: TRBV5-6
D: .
CDR3: CASSSRSGADTQYF
DNA: TGTGCCAGCAGCTCGAGGAGTGGGGCAGATACGCAGTATTTT